The entry below describes one T cell receptor beta chain. Antigen unknown. V was pared by 2 bases and J by 7 bases, with 21 bases between. Germline V gene lookup returns CDR1 SGHRS and CDR2 YFSETQ. The CDR3 consists of 17 residues. As TCR cDNA was made by 5'RACE template switching, a universal primer site and UMIs were added. A single record per CDR3 protein comes from TCRdb applying MiXCR to the 5' RACE reads. The sample has 150,000 to 200,000 distinct CDR3 sequences, 11% seen once; the top ten hold 30% to 45%. These data originate in a study of T cells after yellow fever vaccination. As for the study in general: SMART-Seq v4 Ultra Low Input prepared the low-cell-number fractions. Study results and limitations: The study found a weaker secondary response that peaked faster, day 5 versus 15.

This sample comprised CD8+ T cells sorted from PBMCs, obtained 15 days after the yellow fever booster vaccination. The origin of this receptor is a man younger than 35 who received the YFV17D yellow fever vaccine. The V and J genes are TRBV5-1 and TRBJ2-2; tentatively, D is TRBD1 (5 bases). The CDR3 sequence is CASSFRPQGFSGGELFF. CDR3 DNA: TGCGCCAGCAGCTTCCGCCCTCAGGGTTTTTCCGGCGGGGAGCTGTTTTTT. The variable domain in full, completed from reference TRBV5-1 and TRBJ2-2, reads KAGVTQTPRYLIKTRGQQVTLSCSPISGHRSVSWYQQTPGQGLQFLFEYFSETQRNKGNFPGRFSGRQFSNSRSEMNVSTLELGDSALYLCASSFRPQGFSGGELFFGEGSRLTVL.